One sample yielded the 27 T cell receptor beta chains listed below, sequenced in a study of metastatic and nonmetastatic thyroid tumors. Every patient underwent thyroid surgery untreated. TCRdb re-called the PCR reads via MiXCR. The table shows about 11,000 clones, with 38% occurring only once. Specimen: tumor tissue. The receptors derive from a female donor with papillary thyroid cancer or a benign thyroid nodule (not recorded which). Some clones in this sample may be carry-over from other donors' samples.

This clone was observed a handful of times. The CDR3 reads CASSEREYPYNEQFF. CDR3 DNA sequence: TGTGCCAGCAGTGAGCGGGAGTATCCCTACAATGAGCAGTTCTTC. The chain carries TRBV2 and TRBJ2-1, with 7 bases matching TRBD2. This CDR3 has 15 amino acids. The germline CDR1 and CDR2 sequences are SNHLY and FYNNEI. The junction had 4 bases not matched to a gene; V was cut back by 3 bases and J by 2 bases. The complete variable domain, with remaining parts taken from reference TRBV2 and TRBJ2-1, reads EPEVTQTPSHQVTQMGQEVILRCVPISNHLYFYWYRQILGQKVEFLVSFYNNEISEKSEIFDDQFSVERPDGSNFTLKIRSTKLEDSAMYFCASSEREYPYNEQFFGPGTRLTVL.

This clone was found a few times. The gene calls are TRBV19 and TRBJ1-5, with 8 bases identical to TRBD1. Germline trimming cut 3 bases from V and 2 bases from J; bases unmatched to any gene: 3. The CDR3 consists of 15 residues. Per the germline V gene, CDR1 is LNHDA and CDR2 is SQIVND (reference sequence). CDR3 nucleotide sequence: TGTGCCAGTAGTATTGACAGGGGTGGCAATCAGCCCCAGCATTTT. Its protein is CASSIDRGGNQPQHF.

This clone showed up just once. The rearrangement links TRBV5-1 to TRBJ2-7, with D possibly called TRBD1 or TRBD2 (6 bases each). CDR1 SGHRS and CDR2 YFSETQ come from the germline V gene. Trimming removed 4 bases at V and 7 bases at J, with 15 bases between. The length of the CDR3 is 13 residues. Here the CDR3 DNA reads TGCGCCAGCAGCCAAGCGGGTCAGGGGGAGCAGTACTTC. Its translation: CASSQAGQGEQYF.

In its sample, this clone was seen a few times. The rearrangement links TRBV28 to TRBJ2-3; D possibly corresponds to TRBD2 (6 bases). Between the trimmed V and J ends, which lost 7 bases and 6 bases, there was a span of 20 bases. The CDR3 contains 15 residues. CDR1 is MDHEN and CDR2 is SYDVKM in the germline V gene. The CDR3 DNA is TGTGCCAGCACTAAGCCGATGGGGGGAAGTGATACGCAGTATTTT. Encoded protein: CASTKPMGGSDTQYF.

The V gene is TRBV27, the J gene TRBJ2-1; 7 bases line up with TRBD1. This CDR3 region has 12 residues. With 7 bases clipped from V and 8 bases from J, the junction kept 5 bases outside the gene matches. Germline lookup yields CDR1 MNHEY and CDR2 SMNVEV (reference sequence). Here the CDR3 reads CASKQGFHEQFF. The CDR3 DNA follows: TGTGCCAGCAAACAGGGGTTCCATGAGCAGTTCTTC.

The chain joins TRBV5-1 to TRBJ2-7, with 10 bases matching TRBD2. Germline CDR1 and CDR2: SGHRS and YFSETQ. This CDR3 has 15 residues. Losses at the gene ends were 0 bases for V and 1 base for J; bases not matched to a gene: 1. CDR3 sequence (DNA): TGCGCCAGCAGCTTGGCTAGCGGGAGTTCCTACGAGCAGTACTTC. Translated, it gives CASSLASGSSYEQYF.

For the CDR3, the DNA is TGTGCCAGCAGCCAAGGGGACAGACCCACCTACGAGCAGTACTTC. Encoded protein: CASSQGDRPTYEQYF. The V call is TRBV6-1, the J call TRBJ2-7; 7 bases match TRBD1. The CDR3 loop spans 15 amino acids. CDR1 is MNHNS, CDR2 SASEGT, per germline. With 6 bases clipped from V and 2 bases from J, the junction kept 10 bases outside the gene matches.

V and J are TRBV7-6 and TRBJ2-7; maybe TRBD1 (8 bases). Germline V gene data show CDR1 as SGHVS and CDR2 as FNYEAQ. The CDR3 contains 14 residues. Trimming stripped 6 bases from V and 7 bases from J, with 19 bases between. The CDR3 region is CASSKDRAGGEQYF. The DNA of the CDR3 is TGTGCCAGCAGTAAGGACAGGGCCGGGGGGGAGCAGTACTTC.

This clone counts as medium-sized. The chain recombines TRBV6-2 or TRBV6-3 with TRBJ2-4; D possibly matches TRBD1 or TRBD2 (6 bases each). Per the germline V gene, CDR1 is MNHEY and CDR2 is SVGEGT. V lost 6 bases and J 9 bases, leaving 12 bases between the germline ends. CDR3 length equals 12 residues. CDR3 in amino acids: CASSLGGGIQYF. CDR3 bases: TGTGCCAGCAGCCTCGGAGGGGGCATTCAGTACTTC.

V gene TRBV5-1 combines with J gene TRBJ2-2; D ambiguous. Germline V gene data show CDR1 as SGHRS and CDR2 as YFSETQ. The CDR3 covers 14 residues. Trimming shortened V by 1 base and J by 2 bases, and 6 bases separated the two germline ends. The CDR3 loop is CASSLRQNTGELFF. The CDR3 DNA reads as TGCGCCAGCAGCTTGCGCCAAAACACCGGGGAGCTGTTTTTT.

This chain links TRBV6-1 with TRBJ2-6; the match to TRBD2 covers 10 bases. V shed 4 bases, J shed 0 bases, and the junction held 0 bases outside the gene matches. Germline lookup yields CDR1 MNHNS and CDR2 SASEGT. The CDR3 length is 16 residues. The CDR3 coding sequence is TGTGCCAGCAGTGGGACTAGCGGCTCTGGGGCCAACGTCCTGACTTTC. Translating gives CASSGTSGSGANVLTF.

A few counts support this clone. The chain uses TRBV6-5 and TRBJ2-7; TRBD2 might be the D (6 bases). Germline CDR1 and CDR2: MNHEY and SVGAGI. The CDR3 runs to 13 residues. Trimming removed 1 base from V and 5 bases from J, with 9 bases in between. The CDR3 DNA reads as TGTGCCAGCAGTTACTGGAGGGGCAACGAGCAGTACTTC. Its translation: CASSYWRGNEQYF.

The chain couples TRBV20-1 to TRBJ2-2; perhaps D is TRBD1 or TRBD2 (5 bases each). V lost 6 bases and J 1 base, leaving 9 bases between the germline ends. CDR3 length equals 13 residues. Germline V gene sequence: CDR1 DFQATT, CDR2 SNEGSKA (reference sequence). The CDR3 is CSARDENTGELFF. The CDR3 DNA reads TGCAGTGCCAGGGACGAGAACACCGGGGAGCTGTTTTTT.

The chain employs TRBV11-1 and TRBJ2-7, with 13 nucleotides matching TRBD2. Germline CDR1 and CDR2: SGHAT and FQDESV (reference sequence). J lost 0 bases, V lost 5 bases, and 7 bases had no gene match. The CDR3 extends over 17 amino acids. This CDR3 reads CASSRLAGGPRSYEQYF. CDR3 coding DNA: TGTGCCAGCAGCAGACTAGCGGGAGGTCCGCGCTCCTACGAGCAGTACTTC.

V usage is TRBV11-3 and J usage is TRBJ2-2; 12 bases align to TRBD2. V was pared by 0 bases and J by 8 bases, with 4 bases of the junction left unmatched. The CDR3 sequence is 16 residues long. The germline V gene encodes CDR1 SGHNT and CDR2 YENEEA. DNA of the CDR3: TGTGCCAGCAGCTTAGACGGACTAGCGGGAACGGGGGAGCTGTTTTTT. It is translated as CASSLDGLAGTGELFF.

By share, this clone counts as medium-sized (0.01 to 0.1%). The rearrangement joins TRBV5-5 to TRBJ2-7, with TRBD2 as a possible D gene (5 bases). This CDR3 is 15 amino acids long. Germline V lookup: CDR1 SGHKS, CDR2 YYEKEE (reference sequence). The ends were cut back, 0 bases at V and 1 base at J, with 11 bases in the middle. CDR3 in amino acids: CASSLERATSYEQYF. The CDR3 coding sequence is TGTGCCAGCAGCTTGGAGAGGGCGACTTCCTACGAGCAGTACTTC. Full variable domain (missing parts from reference TRBV5-5 and TRBJ2-7): DAGVTQSPTHLIKTRGQQVTLRCSPISGHKSVSWYQQVLGQGPQFIFQYYEKEERGRGNFPDRFSARQFPNYSSELNVNALLLGDSALYLCASSLERATSYEQYFGPGTRLTVT.

V is TRBV30 and J is TRBJ1-2; the D gene is possibly TRBD1 (5 bases). Per germline, CDR1 GTSNPN and CDR2 SVGIG (reference sequence). The ends were cut back, 2 bases at V and 5 bases at J, with 9 bases in the middle. This CDR3 has 12 amino acids. The CDR3 sequence is CAWSQGAYGYTF. DNA for the CDR3: TGTGCCTGGAGTCAAGGGGCGTATGGCTACACCTTC.

This chain joins TRBV2 and TRBJ1-3, with 9 bases matching TRBD1. Trimming cost V 5 bases and J 2 bases; bases outside gene matches: 4. The V gene's germline CDR1 is SNHLY and CDR2 FYNNEI. The CDR3 contains 15 residues. CDR3 DNA: TGTGCCAGCAGTCCCCGGGACAGGGCTGGAAACACCATATATTTT. This encodes CASSPRDRAGNTIYF.

The rearrangement uses TRBV7-2 and TRBJ2-7; 7 bases align to TRBD2. Germline V gene lookup returns CDR1 SGHTA and CDR2 FQGNSA. Trimming took 3 bases from V and 3 from J; bases not matched to a gene: 2. This CDR3 is 13 amino acids long. Here the CDR3 DNA reads TGTGCCAGCAGCTTGCGGGACTACTACGAGCAGTACTTC. It specifies CASSLRDYYEQYF.

The rearrangement joins TRBV6-1 to TRBJ1-2; D may be TRBD1 (6 bases). The germline CDR1 and CDR2 sequences are MNHNS and SASEGT. The CDR3 sequence is 12 residues long. V shed 6 bases and J shed 7 bases, with 12 bases lying between them. The CDR3 is CASSPTGVGYTF. The DNA of the CDR3 is TGTGCCAGCAGCCCGACAGGTGTTGGCTACACCTTC.

V usage is TRBV6-2 or TRBV6-3 and J usage is TRBJ1-2, with D possibly being TRBD1 (6 bases). The germline V gene has CDR1 MNHEY and CDR2 SVGEGT. The CDR3 consists of 18 residues. Deletions cut 0 bases from V and 0 bases from J, with 17 bases between. The CDR3 DNA is TGTGCCAGCAGTTACTCGAGGTGGGGGCGAGTGACTAACTATGGCTACACCTTC. This sequence encodes CASSYSRWGRVTNYGYTF.

The rearrangement links TRBV12-3 or TRBV12-4 to TRBJ2-5; D unresolved. The V gene lost 6 bases and the J gene lost 5 bases, with 16 bases spanning the gap. This CDR3 is 14 amino acids long. In DNA, the CDR3 is TGTGCCAGCAGCTCACCCGGACGGGCGGAGACCCAGTACTTC. It is translated as CASSSPGRAETQYF.

The chain employs TRBV6-1 and TRBJ1-5; a weak D match, TRBD1 (5 bases). Deletions cut 2 bases from V and 3 bases from J, with 11 bases between. Germline values: CDR1 MNHNS, CDR2 SASEGT. CDR3 length: 15 residues. The CDR3 region is CASSESGRINQPQHF. CDR3 coding DNA: TGTGCCAGCAGTGAATCGGGACGCATCAATCAGCCCCAGCATTTT.

This clone occurred a few times. As DNA, the CDR3 is TGTGCCAGCAGTTTAGGCGGCAGGGAGTACCAGCCCCAGCATTTT. Encoded protein: CASSLGGREYQPQHF. The chain carries TRBV28 and TRBJ1-5; TRBD1 is a possible D gene (5 bases). CDR3 size: 15 residues. V was pared by 2 bases and J by 7 bases, with 15 bases between. The germline V gene has CDR1 MDHEN and CDR2 SYDVKM.

The chain links TRBV2 to TRBJ2-1, with 13 bases matching TRBD2. The J segment lost 1 base and the V segment lost 4 bases, leaving 10 bases of the junction unmatched. The CDR3 spans 19 residues. The germline V gene has CDR1 SNHLY and CDR2 FYNNEI. The CDR3 region has the DNA TGTGCCAGCAGTGCCCGACTAGCGGGAGGTGGGACTTCCTACAATGAGCAGTTCTTC. Translating it yields CASSARLAGGGTSYNEQFF.

J is TRBJ2-2 and V is TRBV20-1, with 7 positions matching TRBD2. The germline V gene encodes CDR1 DFQATT and CDR2 SNEGSKA (reference sequence). CDR3 length equals 16 residues. Trimming at V came to 3 bases and at J to 3 bases, leaving 10 bases not matched to a gene. The CDR3 nucleotides are TGCAGTGCTAGTTTGGGGAGGGCCAGGGACACCGGGGAGCTGTTTTTT. As protein: CSASLGRARDTGELFF.

V usage is TRBV20-1 and J usage is TRBJ2-7; D call uncertain. This CDR3 is built from 14 residues. CDR1 and CDR2 from the germline V gene are DFQATT and SNEGSKA (reference sequence). Between the trimmed V and J ends, which lost 0 bases and 1 base, there was a span of 10 bases. The CDR3 spells CSARERDSSYEQYF. The CDR3 DNA reads TGCAGTGCTAGAGAAAGGGATTCATCCTACGAGCAGTACTTC.